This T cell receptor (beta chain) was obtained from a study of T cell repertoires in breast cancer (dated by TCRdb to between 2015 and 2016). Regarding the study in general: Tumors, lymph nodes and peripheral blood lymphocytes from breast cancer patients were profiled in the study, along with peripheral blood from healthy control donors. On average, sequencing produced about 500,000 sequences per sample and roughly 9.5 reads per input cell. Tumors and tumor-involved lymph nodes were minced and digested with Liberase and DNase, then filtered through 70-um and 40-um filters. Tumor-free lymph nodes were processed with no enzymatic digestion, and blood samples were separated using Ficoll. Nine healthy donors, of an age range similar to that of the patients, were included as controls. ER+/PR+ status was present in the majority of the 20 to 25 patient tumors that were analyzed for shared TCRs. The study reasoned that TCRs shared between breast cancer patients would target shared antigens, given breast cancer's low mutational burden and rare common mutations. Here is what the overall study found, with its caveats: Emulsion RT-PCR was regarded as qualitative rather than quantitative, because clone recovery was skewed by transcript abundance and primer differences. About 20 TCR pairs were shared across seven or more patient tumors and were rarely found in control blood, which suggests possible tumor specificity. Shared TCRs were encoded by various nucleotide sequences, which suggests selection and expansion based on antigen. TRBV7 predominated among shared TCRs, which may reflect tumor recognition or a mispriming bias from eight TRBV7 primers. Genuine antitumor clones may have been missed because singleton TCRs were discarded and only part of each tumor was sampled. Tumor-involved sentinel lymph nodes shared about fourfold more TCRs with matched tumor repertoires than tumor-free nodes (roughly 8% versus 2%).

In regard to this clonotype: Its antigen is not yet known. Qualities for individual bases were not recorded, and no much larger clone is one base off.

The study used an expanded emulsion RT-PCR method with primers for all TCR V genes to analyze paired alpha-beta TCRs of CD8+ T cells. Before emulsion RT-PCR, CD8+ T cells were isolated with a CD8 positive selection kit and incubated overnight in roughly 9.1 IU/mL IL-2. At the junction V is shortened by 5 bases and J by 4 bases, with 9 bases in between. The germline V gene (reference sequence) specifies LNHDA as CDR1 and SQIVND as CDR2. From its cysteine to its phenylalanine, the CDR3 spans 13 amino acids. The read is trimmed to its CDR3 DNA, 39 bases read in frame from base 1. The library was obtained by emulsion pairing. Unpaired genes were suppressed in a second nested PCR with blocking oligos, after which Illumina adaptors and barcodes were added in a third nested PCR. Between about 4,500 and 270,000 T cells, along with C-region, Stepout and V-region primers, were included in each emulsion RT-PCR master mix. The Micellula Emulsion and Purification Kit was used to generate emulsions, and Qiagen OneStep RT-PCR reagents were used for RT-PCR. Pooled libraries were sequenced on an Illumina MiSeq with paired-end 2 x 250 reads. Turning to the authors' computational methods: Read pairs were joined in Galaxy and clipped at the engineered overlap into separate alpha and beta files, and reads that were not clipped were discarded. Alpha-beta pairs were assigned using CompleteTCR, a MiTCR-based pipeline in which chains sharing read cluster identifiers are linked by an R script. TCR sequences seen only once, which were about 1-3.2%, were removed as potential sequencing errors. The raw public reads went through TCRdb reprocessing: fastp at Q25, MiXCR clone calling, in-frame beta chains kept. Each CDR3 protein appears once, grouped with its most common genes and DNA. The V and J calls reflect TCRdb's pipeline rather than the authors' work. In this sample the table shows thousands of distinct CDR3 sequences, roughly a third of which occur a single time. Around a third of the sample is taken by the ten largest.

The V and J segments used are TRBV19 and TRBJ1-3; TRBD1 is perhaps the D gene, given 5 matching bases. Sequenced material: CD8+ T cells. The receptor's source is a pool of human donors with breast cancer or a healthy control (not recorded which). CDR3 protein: CASSRQSGNTIYF. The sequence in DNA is TGTGCCAGTAGTCGACAGTCAGGAAACACCATATATTTT.